These T cell receptor beta chains were read from a single sample in a study of blood T cell repertoires in COVID-19. Sequencing was performed with immunoSEQ multiplex PCR; in TCRdb, only in-frame clones are kept and a portion is missing. The sample comprises some 390,000 clones, around 89% of which are singletons, and roughly 1.1% rests with the top ten. The specimen was PBMCs or T cells enriched from blood (not recorded which). Receptors originate from a man under 40 who had recovered from COVID-19. Each CDR3 is given with its conserved first and last residue. D genes are given only for firm matches. Clone size appears in some rows only: once, few, many, or a class for an expanded clone.

TRBV6-6,NA,TRBD1,13,TRBJ1-2,CASRPGGDYGYTF,TGTGCCAGCAGGCCAGGGGGAGACTATGGCTACACCTTC
TRBV15,once,NA,14,TRBJ1-5,CATSRDRTGQPQHF,TGTGCCACCAGCAGAGACAGAACGGGTCAGCCCCAGCATTTT
TRBV3-1/TRBV3-2,NA,NA,13,TRBJ2-2,CASSQQGSGELFF,TGTGCCAGCAGCCAGCAGGGGTCCGGGGAGCTGTTTTTT
TRBV6-5,NA,TRBD2,15,TRBJ2-7,CASSLLAGTSYEQYF,TGTGCCAGCAGCCTGTTAGCGGGTACCTCCTACGAGCAGTACTTC
TRBV29-1,NA,TRBD1,13,TRBJ1-2,CSVVTGGARGYTF,TGCAGCGTAGTCACAGGGGGCGCGAGGGGCTACACCTTC
TRBV3-1/TRBV3-2,NA,TRBD1,15,TRBJ2-3,CASSLEQGPTDTQYF,TGTGCCAGCAGCTTAGAACAGGGGCCCACAGATACGCAGTATTTT
TRBV19,NA,NA,13,TRBJ2-5,CASSIVGSETQYF,TGTGCCAGTAGTATCGTGGGCTCGGAGACCCAGTACTTC
TRBV12-5,few,NA,10,TRBJ2-3,CASGLAAQYF,TGTGCTAGTGGTTTGGCTGCGCAGTATTTT
TRBV14,NA,NA,16,TRBJ1-6,CASSPTPSSYNSPLHF,TGTGCCAGCAGTCCGACACCGAGCTCCTATAATTCACCCCTCCACTTT
TRBV5-8,NA,TRBD1,15,TRBJ1-1,CASSYRQGRITEAFF,TGTGCCAGCAGCTACCGACAGGGGCGCATCACTGAAGCTTTCTTT
TRBV9,once,TRBD1,14,TRBJ2-7,CASSEGDRAYEQYF,TGTGCCAGCAGCGAGGGGGACAGAGCCTACGAGCAGTACTTC
TRBV30,NA,NA,12,TRBJ1-3,CAWLISGNTIYF,TGTGCCTGGTTAATCTCTGGAAACACCATATATTTT
TRBV19,NA,NA,18,TRBJ2-1,CASSIGGPATSSYNEQFF,TGTGCCAGTAGTATAGGGGGCCCAGCGACCAGCTCCTACAATGAGCAGTTCTTC
TRBV2,NA,NA,14,TRBJ1-1,CASSHDSLNTEAFF,TGTGCCAGCAGTCACGACAGTCTGAACACTGAAGCTTTCTTT
TRBV28,NA,TRBD1,15,TRBJ2-6,CASGDRGIGANVLTF,TGTGCCAGCGGAGACAGGGGGATTGGGGCCAACGTCCTGACTTTC
TRBV28,NA,NA,14,TRBJ1-4,CASRWGQTGEKLFF,TGTGCCAGCAGGTGGGGACAAACAGGTGAAAAACTGTTTTTT
TRBV18,NA,NA,14,TRBJ2-7,CASSQGLRGYEQYF,TGTGCCAGCTCACAGGGGCTAAGGGGCTACGAGCAGTACTTC
TRBV9,NA,NA,16,TRBJ2-5,CASSSPYPVYQETQYF,TGTGCCAGCAGCTCCCCTTATCCCGTGTACCAAGAGACCCAGTACTTC
TRBV5-1,NA,NA,13,TRBJ2-5,CASSLGRQETQYF,TGCGCCAGCAGCTTGGGCCGGCAAGAGACCCAGTACTTC
TRBV10-3,NA,TRBD1,15,TRBJ1-5,CAISERGTGDQPQHF,TGTGCCATCAGTGAGCGCGGGACAGGGGATCAGCCCCAGCATTTT
TRBV28,NA,NA,13,TRBJ1-6,CASTGGWNSPLHF,TGTGCCAGCACCGGGGGTTGGAATTCACCCCTCCACTTT
TRBV7-8,NA,TRBD2,17,TRBJ2-7,CASSLFGTSGSSYEQYF,TGTGCCAGCAGCCTCTTCGGGACTAGCGGGTCATCCTACGAGCAGTACTTC
TRBV30,NA,NA,15,TRBJ2-1,CAGGARSGPYNEQFF,TGTGCCGGGGGGGCCCGGAGCGGGCCATACAATGAGCAGTTCTTC
TRBV10-3,once,NA,14,TRBJ1-2,CAIHRGGLGYGYTF,TGTGCCATCCACCGCGGTGGCCTAGGCTATGGCTACACCTTC
TRBV7-9,NA,NA,16,TRBJ1-1,CASSVLGATGNTEAFF,TGTGCCAGCAGCGTATTGGGGGCGACAGGGAACACTGAAGCTTTCTTT
TRBV7-3,NA,TRBD1,17,TRBJ2-6,CASSWQGALAGANVLTF,TGTGCCAGCAGCTGGCAGGGGGCCCTAGCTGGGGCCAACGTCCTGACTTTC
TRBV3-1/TRBV3-2,NA,NA,17,TRBJ2-2,CASSQDLGTLPTGELFF,TGTGCCAGCAGCCAAGATCTGGGGACTCTACCAACCGGGGAGCTGTTTTTT
TRBV7-9,NA,TRBD1,15,TRBJ1-1,CASSRDSSKNTEAFF,TGTGCCAGCAGCCGGGACAGCTCAAAGAACACTGAAGCTTTCTTT
TRBV5-1,NA,TRBD2,17,TRBJ2-3,CASSLGVSGTSQDTQYF,TGCGCCAGCAGCTTGGGTGTGTCGGGGACTAGTCAAGATACGCAGTATTTT
TRBV10-1,once,NA,16,TRBJ2-2,CASSGVAGSNTGELFF,TGCGCCAGCAGTGGAGTGGCGGGATCGAACACCGGGGAGCTGTTTTTT
TRBV7-9,NA,NA,12,TRBJ2-7,CAHEGENVEQYF,TGTGCCCACGAGGGCGAGAACGTCGAGCAGTACTTC
TRBV7-2,NA,NA,16,TRBJ2-2,CASSSLGQTSPGELFF,TGTGCCAGCAGCTCCTTGGGTCAGACTAGTCCCGGGGAGCTGTTTTTT
TRBV6-5,NA,TRBD1,15,TRBJ1-4,CASRATGTGVEKLFF,TGTGCCAGCAGAGCGACCGGGACAGGGGTTGAAAAACTGTTTTTT
TRBV7-3,NA,TRBD1,13,TRBJ1-1,CASSDRVDTEAFF,TGTGCCAGCAGCGACAGGGTAGACACTGAAGCTTTCTTT
TRBV5-1,once,TRBD2,13,TRBJ2-1,CASSTGLANEQFF,TGCGCCAGCAGCACCGGACTAGCCAATGAGCAGTTCTTC
TRBV11-2,NA,TRBD1,13,TRBJ2-7,CASSRQGFYEQYF,TGTGCCAGCAGCCGACAGGGGTTCTACGAGCAGTACTTC
TRBV6-1,once,NA,13,TRBJ1-2,CASSEQGHGGYTF,TGTGCCAGCAGTGAGCAGGGACACGGAGGCTACACCTTC
TRBV10-3,NA,NA,13,TRBJ1-4,CAISSTQNEKLFF,TGTGCCATCAGTTCCACGCAGAATGAAAAACTGTTTTTT
TRBV6-5,NA,NA,13,TRBJ1-2,CASSTPALGGYTF,TGTGCCAGCAGTACACCAGCACTGGGCGGCTACACCTTC
TRBV15,NA,TRBD1,14,TRBJ1-1,CATSRGQGNTEAFF,TGTGCCACCAGCAGGGGACAGGGGAACACTGAAGCTTTCTTT
TRBV2,NA,NA,15,TRBJ2-5,CASSLQGGRGETQYF,TGTGCCAGCAGTTTACAGGGAGGGAGGGGTGAGACCCAGTACTTC
TRBV10-3,NA,TRBD1,14,TRBJ2-5,CAIRDRGSQETQYF,TGTGCCATCAGGGACAGGGGATCCCAAGAGACCCAGTACTTC
TRBV5-1,NA,NA,13,TRBJ1-4,CASSLTANEKLFF,TGCGCCAGCAGCTTGACAGCTAATGAAAAACTGTTTTTT
TRBV21-1,NA,NA,13,TRBJ1-5,CASSTGGNQPQHF,TGTGCCAGCAGCACGGGGGGAAATCAGCCCCAGCATTTT
TRBV28,once,TRBD2,14,TRBJ2-7,CATKPGLAGLEQYF,TGTGCCACCAAACCGGGACTAGCGGGACTCGAGCAGTACTTC
TRBV11-1,NA,NA,16,TRBJ1-4,CASSLAAGAANEKLFF,TGTGCCAGCAGCTTAGCAGCGGGGGCGGCTAATGAAAAACTGTTTTTT
TRBV6-1,NA,NA,12,TRBJ1-2,CASSDSGNGYTF,TGTGCCAGCAGTGATTCGGGAAACGGCTACACCTTC
TRBV4-2,few,TRBD1,18,TRBJ1-2,CASSQDVGRGRAGYGYTF,TGTGCCAGCAGCCAAGATGTAGGCAGGGGGCGCGCCGGCTATGGCTACACCTTC
TRBV7-8,NA,NA,13,TRBJ2-7,CASSPGGSYEQYF,TGTGCCAGCAGCCCCGGGGGCTCCTACGAGCAGTACTTC